What follows are 24 T cell receptor beta chains derived from one specimen sequenced in a study of CD8+ T cells in alopecia areata. Sequencing templates came from extracted RNA that was reverse transcribed into cDNA. TCRdb keeps only in-frame clones here, not all; method: immunoSEQ multiplex PCR. The table lists over 150,000 clones, about 60% of them singletons. Treatment of the sample: oral pan-JAK inhibitor, 5-10 mg twice daily. The material sequenced was CD8+ T cells sorted from blood, taken at week 24, from a patient treated with tofacitinib. These receptors were obtained from a human donor with alopecia areata.

The gene calls are TRBV5-6 and TRBJ2-1; D remains unclear. Between the trimmed V and J ends, which lost 0 bases and 8 bases, there was a span of 6 bases. This CDR3 spans 12 amino acids. CDR1 is SGHDT, CDR2 YYEEEE, per germline. The CDR3 protein is CASSLGGYEQFF. The CDR3 DNA follows: TGTGCCAGCAGCTTGGGTGGATATGAGCAGTTCTTC.

In regard to this clone: The same CDR3 arises from other DNA sequences in this sample as well. The chain carries TRBV4-1 and TRBJ1-3; possible D gene TRBD1, 5 bases. Germline V lookup: CDR1 MGHRA, CDR2 YSYEKL. V lost 1 base and J lost 0, with 7 bases in between. The CDR3 contains 15 residues. CDR3 coding DNA: TGCGCCAGCAGCCAAGGAACAGGCTCTGGAAACACCATATATTTT. Residues: CASSQGTGSGNTIYF.

The chain joins TRBV5-1 to TRBJ2-5, with TRBD2 as a possible D gene (6 bases). V was trimmed by 1 base and J by 5 bases, leaving 18 bases between them. From germline, CDR1 is SGHRS and CDR2 YFSETQ. The CDR3 extends over 16 amino acids. The CDR3 DNA is TGCGCCAGCAGCTTGTGGGGCACGGGAGAACCTGAGACCCAGTACTTC. Residues: CASSLWGTGEPETQYF. The complete variable domain, with remaining parts taken from reference TRBV5-1 and TRBJ2-5, reads KAGVTQTPRYLIKTRGQQVTLSCSPISGHRSVSWYQQTPGQGLQFLFEYFSETQRNKGNFPGRFSGRQFSNSRSEMNVSTLELGDSALYLCASSLWGTGEPETQYFGPGTRLLVL.

This clone was detected ten times or more. The chain links TRBV7-9 to TRBJ2-3; D not certain. Trimming shortened V by 5 bases and J by 1 base, and 13 bases separated the two germline ends. Germline CDR1 and CDR2: SEHNR and FQNEAQ (reference sequence). CDR3 length: 15 residues. The CDR3 DNA sequence: TGTGCCAGCAGCCCCCACGGGTCAGGCACAGATACGCAGTATTTT. It encodes CASSPHGSGTDTQYF.

This clone appeared a few times. The rearrangement links TRBV30 to TRBJ1-1; no firm D call. Germline lookup yields CDR1 GTSNPN and CDR2 SVGIG (reference sequence). The CDR3 spans 12 residues. Trimming shortened V by 5 bases and J by 7 bases, and 14 bases separated the two germline ends. The CDR3 loop is CAWEKWPLEAFF. DNA for the CDR3: TGTGCCTGGGAAAAATGGCCTCTTGAAGCTTTCTTT. Drawing the rest from reference TRBV30 and TRBJ1-1, the complete variable domain is SQTIHQWPATLVQPVGSPLSLECTVEGTSNPNLYWYRQAAGRGLQLLFYSVGIGQISSEVPQNLSASRPQDRQFILSSKKLLLSDSGFYLCAWEKWPLEAFFGQGTRLTVV.

This clone showed up just a few times. The rearrangement joins TRBV5-1 to TRBJ2-7, with a possible D match to TRBD1 (5 bases). V dropped 4 bases and J dropped 5 bases, with 16 bases sitting between them. This CDR3 spans 14 amino acids. The germline V gene encodes CDR1 SGHRS and CDR2 YFSETQ. CDR3 sequence: CASSLLGRVDEQYF. Here the CDR3 DNA reads TGCGCCAGCAGCCTATTGGGCAGGGTTGACGAGCAGTACTTC. Complete variable domain (other parts from reference TRBV5-1 and TRBJ2-7): KAGVTQTPRYLIKTRGQQVTLSCSPISGHRSVSWYQQTPGQGLQFLFEYFSETQRNKGNFPGRFSGRQFSNSRSEMNVSTLELGDSALYLCASSLLGRVDEQYFGPGTRLTVT.

The rearrangement links TRBV5-1 to TRBJ2-5; 8 bases are a match to TRBD2. The length of the CDR3 is 16 residues. Unmatched junction bases numbered 7, after V lost 0 bases and J lost 3 bases. Germline CDR1 SGHRS, CDR2 YFSETQ. The CDR3 region has the DNA TGCGCCAGCAGCTTGGAGACGAGAGCGGGGGAAGAGACCCAGTACTTC. Protein sequence: CASSLETRAGEETQYF.

The chain joins TRBV5-1 to TRBJ2-2, with D maybe TRBD2 (6 bases). The length of the CDR3 is 14 residues. V was cut by 5 bases and J by 5 bases, with 13 bases left in between. Per germline, CDR1 SGHRS and CDR2 YFSETQ. CDR3 residues: CASRNIRGTGELFF. The CDR3 DNA reads as TGCGCCAGCAGAAACATCCGGGGGACCGGGGAGCTGTTTTTT.

This clone was recorded a few times. The genes are TRBV6-5 and TRBJ2-7; D ambiguous. V lost 2 bases and J lost 4, with 12 bases in between. Per the germline V gene, CDR1 is MNHEY and CDR2 is SVGAGI. This CDR3 is built from 14 residues. CDR3 sequence reads: CASSYRVSSYEQYF. The CDR3 DNA follows: TGTGCCAGCAGTTACAGGGTCAGCTCATACGAGCAGTACTTC.

A single count supports this clone. The V gene is TRBV9, the J gene TRBJ1-2, with TRBD1 identical over 9 bases. This CDR3 has 14 amino acids. The germline gives CDR1 SGDLS, CDR2 YYNGEE. V lost 4 bases to trimming and J lost 7 bases; unmatched junction nucleotides: 8. The CDR3 region is CASSSRDRVSGYTF. CDR3 coding DNA: TGTGCCAGCAGCTCCCGGGACAGGGTCTCTGGCTACACCTTC.

The rearrangement uses TRBV6-6 and TRBJ2-5; D is possibly TRBD1 (8 bases). V lost 6 bases to trimming and J lost 5 bases, with 16 bases between them. This CDR3 has 14 amino acids. Germline-derived CDR1 and CDR2 are MNHNY and SVGAGI (reference sequence). The CDR3 region has the DNA TGTGCCAGCAGCAATGTACAGGGGGGGGAGACCCAGTACTTC. Translated, it gives CASSNVQGGETQYF.

The chain uses TRBV5-1 and TRBJ2-1; D ambiguous. The CDR3 spans 11 residues. The germline gives CDR1 SGHRS, CDR2 YFSETQ. Trimming removed 5 bases at V and 6 bases at J, with 6 bases between. The CDR3 loop is CASRVGNEQFF. Written as DNA, the CDR3 is TGCGCCAGCAGGGTGGGCAATGAGCAGTTCTTC. Together with reference TRBV5-1 and TRBJ2-1, the CDR3 gives the full variable domain: KAGVTQTPRYLIKTRGQQVTLSCSPISGHRSVSWYQQTPGQGLQFLFEYFSETQRNKGNFPGRFSGRQFSNSRSEMNVSTLELGDSALYLCASRVGNEQFFGPGTRLTVL.

This sequence joins TRBV4-1 and TRBJ2-5, with TRBD2 as a possible D gene (5 bases). The J call is doubtful: the DNA matches TRBJ2-7 better. CDR1 and CDR2 (germline): MGHRA, YSYEKL. The CDR3 has 15 amino acids. This CDR3 reads CASSQYLGGYYEQYF. As DNA, the CDR3 is TGCGCCAGCAGCCAATATCTGGGCGGGTACTACGAGCAGTACTTC.

The J gene is TRBJ2-1, the V gene TRBV4-1; TRBD1 matches at 8 bases. The trim removed 4 bases at V and 9 bases at J, leaving 2 bases unmatched. This CDR3 has 12 amino acids. The germline V gene encodes CDR1 MGHRA and CDR2 YSYEKL. The CDR3 DNA follows: TGCGCCAGCAGCCCAGGGGGCGTTGAGCAGTTCTTC. Protein: CASSPGGVEQFF.

The V and J genes are TRBV4-1 and TRBJ1-6; D not resolved. Trimming took off 3 bases at V and 0 bases at J, with 18 bases between the two ends. The CDR3 has 19 amino acids. From germline, CDR1 is MGHRA and CDR2 YSYEKL. In nucleotides, the CDR3 is TGCGCCAGCAGCCAGGACCCTCCGAGGTATAGCTCCTATAATTCACCCCTCCACTTT. This translates into CASSQDPPRYSSYNSPLHF.

Points on this clone: One base away lies a much larger clone, so this may be a sequencing read error. V usage is TRBV10-3 and J usage is TRBJ2-2; D tentatively reads TRBD1 or TRBD2 (6 bases each). Germline V gene lookup returns CDR1 ENHRY and CDR2 SYGVKD. Trimming removed 8 bases from V and 7 bases from J, with 20 bases in between. CDR3 length: 15 amino acids. CDR3 protein: CAIGVSGARSGELFF. The CDR3 DNA follows: TGTGCCATCGGAGTCTCGGGGGCGCGTAGCGGGGAGCTGTTTTTT.

The chain combines TRBV7-9 with TRBJ1-1; D is unclear. Trimming took off 5 bases at V and 1 base at J, with 5 bases between the two ends. Germline CDR1 SEHNR, CDR2 FQNEAQ (reference sequence). The CDR3 totals 12 residues. For the CDR3, the DNA is TGTGCCAGCAGCCGACAGAACACTGAAGCTTTCTTT. Translation: CASSRQNTEAFF.

About this clone itself: The junction does not match germline at one end; this may be a read error. CDR3 region: CASSEMGTAFF. For the CDR3, the DNA is TGTGCCAGCAGCGAGATGGGGACGGCGTTCTTC. The chain employs TRBV9 and TRBJ1-2, with a possible D match to TRBD1 (5 bases). This CDR3 spans 11 amino acids. Germline lookup yields CDR1 SGDLS and CDR2 YYNGEE.

The V gene is TRBV6-1, the J gene TRBJ1-2; 9 bases line up with TRBD1. The length of the CDR3 is 14 residues. From germline, CDR1 is MNHNS and CDR2 SASEGT. V lost 3 bases and J lost 4; bases outside the gene matches: 3. The CDR3 region is CASSETGGSYGYTF. CDR3 nucleotides: TGTGCCAGCAGTGAGACAGGGGGATCCTATGGCTACACCTTC.

The chain links TRBV7-2 to TRBJ1-1; D remains unclear. CDR1 SGHTA and CDR2 FQGNSA come from the germline V gene. V was clipped by 5 bases and J by 4 bases, with 20 bases between them. The CDR3 contains 16 residues. The CDR3, as DNA: TGTGCCAGCAGCCCCCTCCCCGACCAGTCTTTCACTGAAGCTTTCTTT. Its protein product is CASSPLPDQSFTEAFF.

The chain joins TRBV30 to TRBJ2-5; 11 nucleotides align to TRBD2. The CDR3 extends over 16 amino acids. Per the germline V gene, CDR1 is GTSNPN and CDR2 is SVGIG (reference sequence). Unmatched junction bases numbered 5, after V lost 2 bases and J lost 0 bases. CDR3 sequence reads: CAWSPGLAANQETQYF. CDR3 nucleotide sequence: TGTGCCTGGAGTCCGGGACTAGCGGCTAACCAAGAGACCCAGTACTTC.

J is TRBJ2-3 and V is TRBV29-1; no clear D. V was clipped by 7 bases and J by 5 bases, with 16 bases between them. CDR3 length equals 13 residues. Germline CDR1 reads SQVTM; CDR2 reads ANQGSEA. The CDR3 DNA is TGCAGCGCTACCTCCCCATGGGAAGATACGCAGTATTTT. Its protein is CSATSPWEDTQYF.

This clone was counted a few times. V usage is TRBV15 and J usage is TRBJ2-2, with D possibly matching TRBD2 (6 bases). The ends were cut back, 0 bases at V and 5 bases at J, with 10 bases in the middle. Germline-derived CDR1 and CDR2 are LNHNV and YYDKDF (reference sequence). This CDR3 contains 15 residues. CDR3 in DNA: TGTGCCACCAGCAGAGATTCAGGGAGGACCGGGGAGCTGTTTTTT. Protein product: CATSRDSGRTGELFF.

V usage is TRBV10-3 and J usage is TRBJ2-7, with D tentatively TRBD1 or TRBD2 (5 bases each). With 4 bases removed from V and 5 bases from J, the gap between germline ends came to 15 bases. The germline V gene has CDR1 ENHRY and CDR2 SYGVKD. The CDR3 totals 14 residues. The CDR3 region is CAISVDGWGNEQYF. Written as DNA, the CDR3 is TGTGCCATCAGTGTGGATGGGTGGGGGAACGAGCAGTACTTC.